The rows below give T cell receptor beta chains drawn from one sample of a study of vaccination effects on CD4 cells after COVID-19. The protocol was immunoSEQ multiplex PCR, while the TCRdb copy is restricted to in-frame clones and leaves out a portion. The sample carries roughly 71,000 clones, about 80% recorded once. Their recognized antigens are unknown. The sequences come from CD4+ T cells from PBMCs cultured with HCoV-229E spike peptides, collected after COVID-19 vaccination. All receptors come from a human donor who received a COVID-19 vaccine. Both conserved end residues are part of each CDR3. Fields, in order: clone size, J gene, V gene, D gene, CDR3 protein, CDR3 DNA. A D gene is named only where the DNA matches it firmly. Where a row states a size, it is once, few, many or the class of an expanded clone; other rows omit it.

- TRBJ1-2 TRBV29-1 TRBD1 CSVRDRDYGYTF TGCAGCGTTCGAGACAGGGACTATGGCTACACCTTC
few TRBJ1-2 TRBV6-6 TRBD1 CASSKTGQYNYGYTF TGTGCCAGCAGCAAAACGGGACAGTACAACTATGGCTACACCTTC
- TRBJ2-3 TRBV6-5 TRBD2 CASRAPGGRRDTQYF TGTGCCAGCAGGGCTCCGGGGGGGCGAAGAGATACGCAGTATTTT
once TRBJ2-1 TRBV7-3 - CASSLQGGQYNEQFF TGTGCCAGCAGCCTGCAGGGGGGACAGTACAATGAGCAGTTCTTC
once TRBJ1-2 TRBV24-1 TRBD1 CATSEWTGEGYTF TGTGCCACCAGTGAGTGGACAGGGGAGGGCTACACCTTC
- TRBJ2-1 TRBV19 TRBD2 CASSILAGLYNEQFF TGTGCCAGTAGTATACTAGCGGGGCTATACAATGAGCAGTTCTTC
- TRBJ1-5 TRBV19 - CASSIGGIVNQPQHF TGTGCCAGTAGTATAGGGGGGATTGTCAATCAGCCCCAGCATTTT
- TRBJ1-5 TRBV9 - CASSASAGSNQPQHF TGTGCCAGCAGCGCTTCCGCAGGGTCCAATCAGCCCCAGCATTTT
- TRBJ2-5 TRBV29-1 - CSVEGGQQETQYF TGCAGCGTTGAGGGGGGACAGCAAGAGACCCAGTACTTC
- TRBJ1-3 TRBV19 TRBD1 CASSVQGAGGNTIYF TGTGCCAGTAGTGTTCAGGGGGCAGGTGGAAACACCATATATTTT
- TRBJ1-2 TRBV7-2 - CASTLGPANYGYTF TGTGCCAGCACCCTTGGTCCGGCTAACTATGGCTACACCTTC
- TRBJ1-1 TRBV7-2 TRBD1 CASSPQGAWGEAFF TGTGCCAGCAGTCCACAGGGGGCGTGGGGTGAAGCTTTCTTT
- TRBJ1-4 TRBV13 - CASSLGFVNEKLFF TGTGCCAGCAGCTTAGGGTTTGTTAATGAAAAACTGTTTTTT
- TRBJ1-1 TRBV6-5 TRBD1 CASRRTGTINTEAFF TGTGCCAGCAGAAGGACAGGGACTATTAACACTGAAGCTTTCTTT
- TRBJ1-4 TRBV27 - CASSLLLGPNEKLFF TGTGCCAGCAGTTTATTGCTGGGACCTAATGAAAAACTGTTTTTT
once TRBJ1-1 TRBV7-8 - CASSLVSKNTEAFF TGTGCCAGCAGCTTAGTTTCTAAGAACACTGAAGCTTTCTTT
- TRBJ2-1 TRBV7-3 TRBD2 CASSHSGGASYNEQFF TGTGCCAGCAGCCATAGCGGGGGGGCTTCCTACAATGAGCAGTTCTTC
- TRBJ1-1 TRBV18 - CASSPNREPTEAFF TGTGCCAGCTCACCAAACAGGGAGCCCACTGAAGCTTTCTTT
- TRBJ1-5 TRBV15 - CATSRDAQSQPQHF TGTGCCACCAGCAGAGATGCCCAAAGTCAGCCCCAGCATTTT
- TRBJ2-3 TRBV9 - CASSFGPTDTQYF TGTGCCAGCAGCTTCGGACCCACAGATACGCAGTATTTT
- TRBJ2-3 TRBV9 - CASSVDTGTADTQYF TGTGCCAGCAGCGTAGACACCGGGACCGCAGATACGCAGTATTTT
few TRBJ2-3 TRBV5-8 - CASPSWGPTDTQYF TGTGCCAGCCCCTCGTGGGGGCCCACAGATACGCAGTATTTT
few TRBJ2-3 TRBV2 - CATQRDSTDTQYF TGTGCCACCCAAAGGGACAGCACAGATACGCAGTATTTT
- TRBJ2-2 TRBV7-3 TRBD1 CASSLSGQGLTGELFF TGTGCCAGCAGCTTATCGGGACAGGGGCTTACCGGGGAGCTGTTTTTT
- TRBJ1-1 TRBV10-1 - CASSAISTGNTEAFF TGCGCCAGCAGTGCCATTTCAACAGGAAACACTGAAGCTTTCTTT
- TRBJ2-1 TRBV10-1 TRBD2 CASSEGRAGGSYNEQFF TGCGCCAGCAGTGAAGGGCGCGCGGGGGGTTCCTACAATGAGCAGTTCTTC
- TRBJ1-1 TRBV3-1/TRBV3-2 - CASSQRTDTEAFF TGTGCCAGCAGCCAACGGACAGACACTGAAGCTTTCTTT
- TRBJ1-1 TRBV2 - CASSQRHTEAFF TGTGCCAGCAGTCAGAGGCACACTGAAGCTTTCTTT
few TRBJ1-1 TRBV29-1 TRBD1 CSADRANEAFF TGCAGCGCGGACAGGGCCAATGAAGCTTTCTTT
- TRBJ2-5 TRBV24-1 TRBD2 CATSDSGTGGETQYF TGTGCCACCAGTGATTCGGGGACGGGGGGAGAGACCCAGTACTTC
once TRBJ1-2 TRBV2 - CASSVDQNYGYTF TGTGCCAGCAGTGTAGACCAAAACTATGGCTACACCTTC